A single T cell receptor beta chain is shown here with its context. Its specificity is not known. J lost 5 bases, V lost 4 bases, and 11 bases had no gene match. CDR1 and CDR2 (germline): SGHAT, FQNNGV. The CDR3 runs to 15 residues. The data were obtained in a study of OX40 agonist ivuxolimab in advanced cancers. General study findings and limits: At 0.1 to 3.0 mg/kg and by week 6, clonal expansion occurred in CD4+ and CD8+ blood T cells.

Measured with immunoSEQ multiplex PCR; TCRdb has only the in-frame clones, and not every one. The table records more than 65,000 clones, roughly 84% of them present only once. The sequenced sample was CD4+ or CD8+ T cells sorted from blood, obtained in a trial of the OX40 agonist ivuxolimab. V and J are TRBV11-2 and TRBJ2-7; 7 bases are a match to TRBD2. The clonotype comes from an adult with an advanced solid tumor such as melanoma, head and neck, liver or kidney cancer. This CDR3 is CASSWGGAGLNEQYF. CDR3 bases: TGTGCCAGCAGCTGGGGGGGTGCAGGCTTAAACGAGCAGTACTTC. Variable domain in full (rest from reference TRBV11-2 and TRBJ2-7): EAGVAQSPRYKIIEKRQSVAFWCNPISGHATLYWYQQILGQGPKLLIQFQNNGVVDDSQLPKDRFSAERLKGVDSTLKIQPAKLEDSAVYLCASSWGGAGLNEQYFGPGTRLTVT.